This T cell receptor (beta chain) was identified in a study of cytomegalovirus exposure and HLA in healthy donors. Points from the study as a whole: Among the CMV-associated chains, a few were confirmed in vitro as specific for CMV antigens.

Trimming took 5 bases from V and 7 from J, leaving 25 bases between them. Germline CDR1 is SGHRS and CDR2 is YFSETQ. The CDR3 contains 17 residues. Produced via immunoSEQ multiplex PCR; TCRdb's table is partial and in-frame only. The sample records over 85,000 clones, around 93% being singletons. As concerns this clone: Its target is not known.

The sample consisted of PBMCs. V usage is TRBV5-1 and J usage is TRBJ1-5; D not resolved. The clonotype comes from a young woman in good health and CMV-seropositive. In DNA form, the CDR3 reads TGCGCCAGCAGTCTGACCCCTTCAAGCTCGGCAGGCCAGCCCCAGCATTTT. Its translation is CASSLTPSSSAGQPQHF.